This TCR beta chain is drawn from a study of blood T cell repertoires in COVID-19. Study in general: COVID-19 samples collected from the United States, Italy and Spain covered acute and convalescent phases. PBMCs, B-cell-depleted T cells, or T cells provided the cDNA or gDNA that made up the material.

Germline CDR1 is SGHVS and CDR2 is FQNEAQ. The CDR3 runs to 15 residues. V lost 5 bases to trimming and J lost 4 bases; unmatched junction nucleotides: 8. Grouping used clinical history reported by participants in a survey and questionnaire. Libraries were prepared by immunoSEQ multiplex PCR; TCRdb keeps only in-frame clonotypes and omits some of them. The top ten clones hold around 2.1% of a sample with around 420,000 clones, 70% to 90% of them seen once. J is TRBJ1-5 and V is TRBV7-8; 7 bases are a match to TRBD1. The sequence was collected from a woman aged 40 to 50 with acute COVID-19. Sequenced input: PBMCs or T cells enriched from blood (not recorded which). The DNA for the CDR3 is TGTGCCAGCAGCGTAAGACAGGGTGATAATCAGCCCCAGCATTTT. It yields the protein CASSVRQGDNQPQHF.